What follows describes a single T cell receptor (beta chain). Antigen: not known. The junction and the germline gene differ at one end; a read error may be behind it. The sample comes from a study of tumor-infiltrating lymphocytes in glioblastoma multiforme. Multiple V-beta primers and a C-beta primer amplified TCRB from RNA. Input was 0.5 ug total RNA, reverse-transcribed with a C-beta primer. Unique molecular identifiers were not described for the libraries. TCRdb called the multiplex PCR reads again in MiXCR, with one record for every CDR3 protein. The table has 13,000 or so distinct CDR3 sequences, 66% seen once; the top ten hold approximately 30%. Study-wide results and caveats: T cells were not sorted into functional subsets.

The CDR3 sequence is 16 residues long. In germline, CDR1 is MNHEY, CDR2 SVGEGT. The chain uses TRBV6-2 or TRBV6-3 and TRBJ2-5, with a tentative D call TRBD2 (6 bases). The source material was brain tumor tissue. The TCR sequence derives from a male donor with glioblastoma. The CDR3, as DNA: TGTACCAGCAGGGCTTTTGGGGAGGCGGATCGAGAGACCCAGTACTTC. This translates into CTSRAFGEADRETQYF.